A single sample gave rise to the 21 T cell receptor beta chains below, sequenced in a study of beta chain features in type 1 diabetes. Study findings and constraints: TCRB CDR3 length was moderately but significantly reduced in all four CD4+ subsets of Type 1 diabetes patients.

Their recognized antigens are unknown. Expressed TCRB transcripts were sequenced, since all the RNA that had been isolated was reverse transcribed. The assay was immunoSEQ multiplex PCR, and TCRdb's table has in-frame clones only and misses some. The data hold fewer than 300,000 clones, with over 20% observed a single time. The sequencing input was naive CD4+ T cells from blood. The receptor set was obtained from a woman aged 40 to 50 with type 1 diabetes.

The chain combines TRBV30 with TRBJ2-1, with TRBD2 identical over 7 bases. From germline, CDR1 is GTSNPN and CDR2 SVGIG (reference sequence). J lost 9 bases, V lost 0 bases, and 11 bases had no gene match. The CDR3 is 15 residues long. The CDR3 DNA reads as TGTGCCTGGAGTGTAAGTGGACTAGGAGGACGTGAGCAGTTCTTC. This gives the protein CAWSVSGLGGREQFF.

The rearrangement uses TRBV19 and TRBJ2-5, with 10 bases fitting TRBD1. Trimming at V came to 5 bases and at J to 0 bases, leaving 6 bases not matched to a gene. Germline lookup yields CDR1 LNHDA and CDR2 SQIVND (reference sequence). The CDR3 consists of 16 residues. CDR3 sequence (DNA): TGTGCCAGTAGTTTCCCCGGACAGGGGGACCAAGAGACCCAGTACTTC. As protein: CASSFPGQGDQETQYF.

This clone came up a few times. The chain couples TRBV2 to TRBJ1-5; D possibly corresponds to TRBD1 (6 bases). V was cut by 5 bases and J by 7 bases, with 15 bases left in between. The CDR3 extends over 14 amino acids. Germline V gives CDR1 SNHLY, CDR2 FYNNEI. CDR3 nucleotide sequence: TGTGCCAGCAGTCCCGCAGTCAGGGGCCAGCCCCAGCATTTT. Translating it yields CASSPAVRGQPQHF.

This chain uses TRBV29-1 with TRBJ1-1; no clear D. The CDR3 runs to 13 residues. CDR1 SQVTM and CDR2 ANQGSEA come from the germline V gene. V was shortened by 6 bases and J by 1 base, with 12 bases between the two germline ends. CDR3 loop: CSVVDGANTEAFF. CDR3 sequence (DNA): TGCAGCGTAGTCGACGGAGCGAACACTGAAGCTTTCTTT.

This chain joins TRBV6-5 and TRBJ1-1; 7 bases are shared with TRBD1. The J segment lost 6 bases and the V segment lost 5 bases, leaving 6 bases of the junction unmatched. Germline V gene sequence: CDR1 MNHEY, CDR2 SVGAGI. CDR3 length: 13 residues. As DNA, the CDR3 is TGTGCCAGCAGTGACCGGGACAGAGCTGAAGCTTTCTTT. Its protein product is CASSDRDRAEAFF.

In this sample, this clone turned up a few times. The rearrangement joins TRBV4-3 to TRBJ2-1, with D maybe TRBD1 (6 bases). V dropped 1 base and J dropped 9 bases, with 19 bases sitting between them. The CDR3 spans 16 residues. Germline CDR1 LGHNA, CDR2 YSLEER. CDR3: CASSQVGATHRLEQFF. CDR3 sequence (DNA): TGCGCCAGCAGCCAAGTGGGGGCCACTCACCGCCTTGAGCAGTTCTTC.

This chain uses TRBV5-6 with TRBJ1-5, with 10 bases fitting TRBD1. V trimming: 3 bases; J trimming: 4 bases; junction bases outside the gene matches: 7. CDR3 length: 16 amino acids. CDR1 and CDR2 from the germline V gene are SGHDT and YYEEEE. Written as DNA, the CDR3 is TGTGCCAGCAGCTCGGACAGGGGGTTAGGAAATCAGCCCCAGCATTTT. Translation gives CASSSDRGLGNQPQHF.

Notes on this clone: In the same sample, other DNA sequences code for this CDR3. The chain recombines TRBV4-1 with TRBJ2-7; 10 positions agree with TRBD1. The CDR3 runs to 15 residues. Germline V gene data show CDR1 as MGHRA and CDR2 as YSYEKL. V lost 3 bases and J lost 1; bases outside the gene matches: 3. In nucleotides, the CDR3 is TGCGCCAGCAGCCAGGGACAGGGGCCATCCTACGAGCAGTACTTC. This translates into CASSQGQGPSYEQYF.

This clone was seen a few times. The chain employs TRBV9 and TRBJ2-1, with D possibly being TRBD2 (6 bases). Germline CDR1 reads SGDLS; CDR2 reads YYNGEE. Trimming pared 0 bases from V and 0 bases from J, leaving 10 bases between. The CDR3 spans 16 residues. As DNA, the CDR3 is TGTGCCAGCAGCGTAGAGCCCGGGAGCTCCTACAATGAGCAGTTCTTC. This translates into CASSVEPGSSYNEQFF. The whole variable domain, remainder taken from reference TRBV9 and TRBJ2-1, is DSGVTQTPKHLITATGQRVTLRCSPRSGDLSVYWYQQSLDQGLQFLIQYYNGEERAKGNILERFSAQQFPDLHSELNLSSLELGDSALYFCASSVEPGSSYNEQFFGPGTRLTVL.

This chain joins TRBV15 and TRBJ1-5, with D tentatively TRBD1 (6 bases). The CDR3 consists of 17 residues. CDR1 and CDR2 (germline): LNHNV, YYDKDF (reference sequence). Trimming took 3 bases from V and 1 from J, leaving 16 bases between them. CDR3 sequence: CATSRGGAQGSNQPQHF. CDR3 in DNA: TGTGCCACCAGCAGGGGGGGGGCGCAGGGGAGCAATCAGCCCCAGCATTTT.

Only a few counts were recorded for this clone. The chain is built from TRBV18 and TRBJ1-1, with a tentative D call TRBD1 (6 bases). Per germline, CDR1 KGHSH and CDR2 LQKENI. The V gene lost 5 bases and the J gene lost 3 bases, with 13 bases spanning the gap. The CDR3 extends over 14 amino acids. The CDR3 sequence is CASSRQDGDTEAFF. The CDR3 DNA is TGTGCCAGCTCAAGACAGGATGGAGACACTGAAGCTTTCTTT.

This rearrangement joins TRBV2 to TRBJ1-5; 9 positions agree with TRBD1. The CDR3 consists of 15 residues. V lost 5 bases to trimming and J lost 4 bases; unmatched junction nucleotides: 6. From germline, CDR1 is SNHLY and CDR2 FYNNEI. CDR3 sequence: CASSRRGQGNQPQHF. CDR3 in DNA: TGTGCCAGCAGTCGCCGGGGACAGGGAAATCAGCCCCAGCATTTT.

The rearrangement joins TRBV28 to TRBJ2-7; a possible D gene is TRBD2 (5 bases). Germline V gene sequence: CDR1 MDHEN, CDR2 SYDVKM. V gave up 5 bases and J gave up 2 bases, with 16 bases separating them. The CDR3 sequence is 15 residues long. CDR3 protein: CASSPEGAFAYEQYF. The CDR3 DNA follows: TGTGCCAGCAGTCCAGAGGGAGCCTTCGCCTACGAGCAGTACTTC. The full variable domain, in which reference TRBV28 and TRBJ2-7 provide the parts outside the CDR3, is DVKVTQSSRYLVKRTGEKVFLECVQDMDHENMFWYRQDPGLGLRLIYFSYDVKMKEKGDIPEGYSVSREKKERFSLILESASTNQTSMYLCASSPEGAFAYEQYFGPGTRLTVT.

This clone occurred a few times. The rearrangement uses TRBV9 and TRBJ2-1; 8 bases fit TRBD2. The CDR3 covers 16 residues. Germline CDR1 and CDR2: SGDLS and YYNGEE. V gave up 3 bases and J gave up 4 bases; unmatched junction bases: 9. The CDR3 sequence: CASSGHGTRRYNEQFF. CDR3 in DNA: TGTGCCAGCAGCGGCCACGGGACTAGGCGGTACAATGAGCAGTTCTTC. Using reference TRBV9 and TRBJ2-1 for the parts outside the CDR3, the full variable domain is DSGVTQTPKHLITATGQRVTLRCSPRSGDLSVYWYQQSLDQGLQFLIQYYNGEERAKGNILERFSAQQFPDLHSELNLSSLELGDSALYFCASSGHGTRRYNEQFFGPGTRLTVL.

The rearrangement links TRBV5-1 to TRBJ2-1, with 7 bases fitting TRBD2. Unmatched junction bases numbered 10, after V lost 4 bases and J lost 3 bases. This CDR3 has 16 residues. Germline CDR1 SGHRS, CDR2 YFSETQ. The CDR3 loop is CASSPPGGGIYNEQFF. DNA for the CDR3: TGCGCCAGCAGCCCCCCGGGAGGCGGGATCTACAATGAGCAGTTCTTC. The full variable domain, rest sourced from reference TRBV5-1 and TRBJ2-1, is KAGVTQTPRYLIKTRGQQVTLSCSPISGHRSVSWYQQTPGQGLQFLFEYFSETQRNKGNFPGRFSGRQFSNSRSEMNVSTLELGDSALYLCASSPPGGGIYNEQFFGPGTRLTVL.

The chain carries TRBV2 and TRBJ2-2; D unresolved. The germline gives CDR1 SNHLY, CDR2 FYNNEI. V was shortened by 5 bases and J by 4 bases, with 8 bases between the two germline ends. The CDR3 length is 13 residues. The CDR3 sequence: CASSIEATGELFF. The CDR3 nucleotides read TGTGCCAGCAGTATAGAAGCCACCGGGGAGCTGTTTTTT.

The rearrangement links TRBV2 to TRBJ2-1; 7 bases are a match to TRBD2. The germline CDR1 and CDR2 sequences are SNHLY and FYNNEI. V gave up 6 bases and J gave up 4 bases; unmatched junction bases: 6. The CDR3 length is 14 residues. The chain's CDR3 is CASRSLAVYNEQFF. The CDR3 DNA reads TGTGCCAGCAGGTCCCTAGCGGTGTACAATGAGCAGTTCTTC.

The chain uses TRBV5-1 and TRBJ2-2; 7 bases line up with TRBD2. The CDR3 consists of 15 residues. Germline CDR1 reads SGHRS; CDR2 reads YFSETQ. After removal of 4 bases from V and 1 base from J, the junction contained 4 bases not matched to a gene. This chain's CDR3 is CASSTPSGNTGELFF. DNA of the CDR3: TGCGCCAGCAGCACGCCTAGCGGGAACACCGGGGAGCTGTTTTTT.

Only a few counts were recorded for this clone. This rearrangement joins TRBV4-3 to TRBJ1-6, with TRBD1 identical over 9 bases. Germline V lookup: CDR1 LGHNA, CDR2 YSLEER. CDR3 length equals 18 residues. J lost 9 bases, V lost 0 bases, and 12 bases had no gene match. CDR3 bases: TGCGCCAGCAGCCAAGATCTCGGGGCGGGACAGGGTGGTTCACCCCTCCACTTT. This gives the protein CASSQDLGAGQGGSPLHF.

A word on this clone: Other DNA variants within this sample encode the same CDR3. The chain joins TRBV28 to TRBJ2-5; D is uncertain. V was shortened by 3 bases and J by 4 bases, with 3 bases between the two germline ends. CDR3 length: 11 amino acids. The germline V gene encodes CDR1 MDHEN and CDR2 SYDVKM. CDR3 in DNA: TGTGCCAGCAGTTTGAGAGAGACCCAGTACTTC. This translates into CASSLRETQYF.

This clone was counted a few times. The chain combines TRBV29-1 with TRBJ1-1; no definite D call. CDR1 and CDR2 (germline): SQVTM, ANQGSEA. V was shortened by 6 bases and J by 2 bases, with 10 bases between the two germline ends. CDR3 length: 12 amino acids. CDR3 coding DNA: TGCAGCGTCGAGACACAAAACACTGAAGCTTTCTTT. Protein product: CSVETQNTEAFF.